These 20 T cell receptor beta chains came from one sample sequenced in a study of blood T cells in healthy people across ages. It was with a sample-barcoded 5' primer and a J-beta primer mix that a second PCR of roughly 7 to 11 cycles was run. TCRdb passed the 5' RACE reads through MiXCR, listing each CDR3 protein once. The table shows about 1.8 million distinct CDR3 sequences, with 49% occurring only once. Sequences were obtained from blood. These receptors all come from a woman in her forties in good health.

The chain uses TRBV10-1 and TRBJ2-5; no clear D. V shed 6 bases and J shed 4 bases, with 15 bases lying between them. In germline, CDR1 is WNHNN, CDR2 SYGVQD (reference sequence). The CDR3 has 14 residues. CDR3 bases: TGCGCCAGCAGCGACACCGGCTCCGGAGAGACCCAGTACTTC. Its translation is CASSDTGSGETQYF.

This clonotype was picked up a small number of times. The rearrangement uses TRBV25-1 and TRBJ2-3; a weak D match, TRBD2 (5 bases). CDR3 length: 15 amino acids. The V and J ends lost 9 bases and 6 bases respectively, with 22 bases between them. In germline, CDR1 is MGHDK, CDR2 SYGVNS. CDR3 protein: CASSRGGPLEDTQYF. The CDR3 DNA reads TGTGCCAGTTCGCGAGGCGGGCCACTTGAGGATACGCAGTATTTT.

V usage is TRBV9 and J usage is TRBJ1-2; D is ambiguous. Germline CDR1 SGDLS, CDR2 YYNGEE. This CDR3 is 12 amino acids long. V was shortened by 4 bases and J by 8 bases, with 12 bases between the two germline ends. The CDR3 protein is CASSSPGRGYTF. CDR3 nucleotides: TGTGCCAGCAGCTCCCCCGGGCGCGGCTACACCTTC.

This rearrangement joins TRBV20-1 to TRBJ2-7; 8 bases match TRBD1. Germline-derived CDR1 and CDR2 are DFQATT and SNEGSKA (reference sequence). CDR3 length: 16 amino acids. V lost 0 bases and J lost 2; bases outside the gene matches: 9. CDR3 loop: CSARDPGQGGAYEQYF. The DNA for the CDR3 is TGCAGTGCTAGAGACCCTGGACAGGGTGGGGCCTACGAGCAGTACTTC.

This clonotype has just a few counts. The CDR3 DNA reads as TGTGCCAGCAGCCAAGAGGGACTAGTCCAAAACATTCAGTACTTC. Its translation is CASSQEGLVQNIQYF. The chain has TRBV4-2 and TRBJ2-4, with TRBD2 identical over 8 bases. Per the germline V gene, CDR1 is LGHNA and CDR2 is YNFKEQ. The CDR3 loop spans 15 amino acids. V lost 0 bases and J lost 5; bases outside the gene matches: 3.

There are a few counts of this clonotype. The genes are TRBV4-1 and TRBJ1-2; TRBD1 matches at 7 bases. Trimming cost V 0 bases and J 1 base; bases outside gene matches: 8. The germline gives CDR1 MGHRA, CDR2 YSYEKL. This CDR3 has 17 amino acids. The CDR3 spells CASSQDGQANRNYGYTF. The CDR3 nucleotides are TGCGCCAGCAGCCAAGATGGACAGGCTAACCGTAACTATGGCTACACCTTC.

In this sample, this clonotype turned up a few times. The chain links TRBV5-5 to TRBJ2-1; TRBD1 or TRBD2 may be the D gene (6 bases each). Germline CDR1 SGHKS, CDR2 YYEKEE (reference sequence). This CDR3 spans 17 amino acids. The V gene lost 4 bases and the J gene lost 2 bases, with 19 bases spanning the gap. The CDR3 bases are TGTGCCAGCAGCGGGAGGTTTAAGGGGGGCACCTACAATGAGCAGTTCTTC. Protein sequence: CASSGRFKGGTYNEQFF.

The chain employs TRBV6-5 and TRBJ2-3; D is perhaps TRBD1 (6 bases). Germline CDR1 MNHEY, CDR2 SVGAGI. Between the trimmed V and J ends, which lost 2 bases and 1 base, there was a span of 16 bases. The CDR3 has 17 residues. The CDR3, as DNA: TGTGCCAGCAGTTACACGACAGGCCTAGCAGGCACAGATACGCAGTATTTT. This translates into CASSYTTGLAGTDTQYF.

This chain joins TRBV12-3 or TRBV12-4 and TRBJ2-3, with D tentatively TRBD2 (5 bases). CDR3 length equals 15 residues. Deletions cut 7 bases from V and 1 base from J, with 15 bases between. The CDR3 sequence is CASNTLGRGTDTQYF. The DNA of the CDR3 is TGTGCCAGCAACACCCTAGGGCGGGGCACAGATACGCAGTATTTT.

The chain uses TRBV10-3 and TRBJ2-5, with D perhaps TRBD1 (6 bases). The V gene's germline CDR1 is ENHRY and CDR2 SYGVKD. Trimming removed 3 bases from V and 2 bases from J, with 19 bases in between. The CDR3 runs 17 residues. In DNA form, the CDR3 reads TGTGCCATCAGTGACCAGGGCAGGGACAAAGGACAAGAGACCCAGTACTTC. Translation: CAISDQGRDKGQETQYF.

This clonotype was seen more than once but under ten times. The chain uses TRBV7-9 and TRBJ2-1; D is perhaps TRBD2 (7 bases). V was trimmed by 4 bases and J by 0 bases, leaving 25 bases between them. The CDR3 is 20 amino acids. Germline CDR1 is SEHNR and CDR2 is FQNEAQ (reference sequence). The CDR3 here is CASSSLPGGATEPSYNEQFF. The CDR3 DNA reads as TGTGCCAGCAGCTCCCTCCCGGGGGGCGCCACTGAACCCTCCTACAATGAGCAGTTCTTC.

The chain couples TRBV21-1 to TRBJ1-3; TRBD1 is taken as the D call from the table, unchecked against the DNA. TRBV21-1 represents a pseudogene. The CDR3 spans 19 residues. The CDR3, as DNA: TGTGCCAGCAGCACTACAGGGGAAAAGGGGGCACTCCCACTAAACACCATATATTTT. Translation: CASSTTGEKGALPLNTIYF.

The chain has TRBV6-1 and TRBJ2-3; D unresolved. The germline V and J ends were trimmed by 1 base and 6 bases, with 11 bases remaining between them. The germline CDR1 and CDR2 sequences are MNHNS and SASEGT. This CDR3 is built from 14 residues. CDR3 loop: CASSEEAGSDTQYF. The CDR3, as DNA: TGTGCCAGCAGTGAAGAAGCAGGCTCGGATACGCAGTATTTT.

This chain joins TRBV5-1 and TRBJ1-2; tentatively, D is TRBD1 (5 bases). Germline V gene lookup returns CDR1 SGHRS and CDR2 YFSETQ. This CDR3 is built from 15 residues. Trimming removed 5 bases at V and 1 base at J, with 15 bases between. CDR3 amino acids: CASSFSGTVNYGYTF. CDR3 nucleotide sequence: TGCGCCAGCAGTTTTTCAGGGACGGTTAACTATGGCTACACCTTC.

The chain recombines TRBV9 with TRBJ1-2; possible D gene TRBD1, 5 bases. Looked up from germline, CDR1 is SGDLS and CDR2 is YYNGEE. The CDR3 totals 16 residues. Trimming removed 5 bases at V and 5 bases at J, with 22 bases between. CDR3 sequence (DNA): TGTGCCAGCAGTCACCACCGGGACCGCCCCACTTATGGCTACACCTTC. It codes for CASSHHRDRPTYGYTF.

This clonotype has just a few counts. The rearrangement links TRBV20-1 to TRBJ2-3; 11 bases match TRBD1. V lost 3 bases, J lost 3 bases, and 8 bases stayed unmatched. Germline loops: CDR1 DFQATT, CDR2 SNEGSKA (reference sequence). This CDR3 has 16 residues. Written as DNA, the CDR3 is TGCAGTGCTAGCGTGGGGACAGGGGGAGGGACAGATACGCAGTATTTT. It yields the protein CSASVGTGGGTDTQYF.

This clonotype showed up just once. This rearrangement joins TRBV12-3 or TRBV12-4 to TRBJ1-2, with TRBD1 matching 8 bases. The CDR3 extends over 14 amino acids. V was clipped by 11 bases and J by 8 bases; unmatched bases: 16. CDR3 loop: CAGTTGVKSVGYTF. CDR3 sequence (DNA): TGTGCCGGCACGACAGGGGTGAAGTCAGTAGGCTACACCTTC.

CDR3 DNA: TGTGCCAGCAGCGTAGGGCAAAGACCGAAACCTTTCTATGGCTACACCTTC. Translation: CASSVGQRPKPFYGYTF. V usage is TRBV9 and J usage is TRBJ1-2; D remains unclear. The germline V gene has CDR1 SGDLS and CDR2 YYNGEE. Between the trimmed V and J ends, which lost 0 bases and 4 bases, there was a span of 19 bases. CDR3 length equals 17 residues.

This chain joins TRBV7-9 and TRBJ1-3; D is unclear. Trimming pared 1 base from V and 7 bases from J, leaving 8 bases between. CDR1 SEHNR and CDR2 FQNEAQ come from the germline V gene (reference sequence). The CDR3 is made up of 13 amino acids. CDR3 in DNA: TGTGCCAGCAGCTTAGTTTTTGAGAACACCATATATTTT. It encodes CASSLVFENTIYF.

The V and J genes are TRBV7-2 and TRBJ2-1; 8 bases align to TRBD2. The CDR3 runs to 17 residues. The germline V gene encodes CDR1 SGHTA and CDR2 FQGNSA. Germline trimming cut 5 bases from V and 10 bases from J; bases unmatched to any gene: 19. This CDR3 reads CASSPGISGGPIGEQFF. The CDR3 DNA sequence: TGTGCCAGCAGCCCTGGGATCAGCGGGGGTCCCATAGGAGAGCAGTTCTTC.